These 22 T cell receptor beta chains share one sample of origin, sequenced in a study of OX40 agonist ivuxolimab in advanced cancers. Method: immunoSEQ multiplex PCR; TCRdb's copy keeps in-frame clones and lacks some. The sample includes approximately 130,000 clones, about 93% of them seen just once. The sample here was CD4+ or CD8+ T cells sorted from blood, taken in a trial of the OX40 agonist ivuxolimab. Receptors were obtained from an adult with an advanced solid tumor such as melanoma, head and neck, liver or kidney cancer.

This clone was seen only once. CDR3 protein: CASQRTGEGANVLTF. The CDR3 region has the DNA TGTGCCAGCCAACGGACAGGGGAAGGGGCCAACGTCCTGACTTTC. The V gene is TRBV9, the J gene TRBJ2-6; 9 bases map to TRBD1. The CDR3 consists of 15 residues. The germline V gene has CDR1 SGDLS and CDR2 YYNGEE. V lost 7 bases and J lost 4; bases outside the gene matches: 6. The variable domain in full, completed from reference TRBV9 and TRBJ2-6, reads DSGVTQTPKHLITATGQRVTLRCSPRSGDLSVYWYQQSLDQGLQFLIQYYNGEERAKGNILERFSAQQFPDLHSELNLSSLELGDSALYFCASQRTGEGANVLTFGAGSRLTVL.

The table lists this clone with a count of one. The chain uses TRBV30 and TRBJ1-6, with D tentatively TRBD1 (6 bases). The V end was cut by 6 bases, the J end by 11 bases, with 11 bases between. The CDR3 is 11 residues long. In germline, CDR1 is GTSNPN, CDR2 SVGIG (reference sequence). CDR3 DNA: TGTGCCTGCCGAACAGGGACACCCCTCCACTTT. This sequence encodes CACRTGTPLHF.

The rearrangement links TRBV6-5 to TRBJ1-4, with D possibly being TRBD1 (5 bases). V dropped 1 base and J dropped 7 bases, with 13 bases sitting between them. The V gene's germline CDR1 is MNHEY and CDR2 SVGAGI. This CDR3 has 15 residues. The CDR3 protein is CASSYLSAGREKLFF. The CDR3 nucleotides are TGTGCCAGCAGTTACTTATCGGCAGGGCGTGAAAAACTGTTTTTT.

The chain links TRBV9 to TRBJ2-3; 7 bases match TRBD2. The CDR3 is made up of 15 amino acids. The trim removed 0 bases at V and 2 bases at J, leaving 3 bases unmatched. The germline gives CDR1 SGDLS, CDR2 YYNGEE. The CDR3 spells CASSVASGYTDTQYF. The DNA for the CDR3 is TGTGCCAGCAGCGTAGCTAGCGGTTACACAGATACGCAGTATTTT.

The V gene is TRBV5-4, the J gene TRBJ1-2; no definite D call. The ends were cut back, 0 bases at V and 1 base at J, with 7 bases in the middle. The length of the CDR3 is 14 residues. Germline loops: CDR1 SGHNT, CDR2 YYREEE (reference sequence). CDR3 sequence: CASSLGAHNYGYTF. CDR3 in DNA: TGTGCCAGCAGCTTGGGGGCACATAACTATGGCTACACCTTC. Looking up the rest from reference TRBV5-4 and TRBJ1-2 gives the full variable domain: ETGVTQSPTHLIKTRGQQVTLRCSSQSGHNTVSWYQQALGQGPQFIFQYYREEENGRGNFPPRFSGLQFPNYSSELNVNALELDDSALYLCASSLGAHNYGYTFGSGTRLTVV.

This chain connects TRBV6-6 to TRBJ2-2; TRBD1 matches at 8 bases. Germline V gives CDR1 MNHNY, CDR2 SVGAGI (reference sequence). The V segment lost 6 bases and the J segment 0 bases; nucleotides outside the gene matches: 3. The length of the CDR3 is 15 residues. CDR3 coding DNA: TGTGCCAGCAGGTCAGGGGGCGCGAACACCGGGGAGCTGTTTTTT. This sequence encodes CASRSGGANTGELFF.

This clone has only one observation. The chain links TRBV9 to TRBJ2-1, with a weak D call TRBD2 (5 bases). The CDR3 contains 14 residues. The germline V gene encodes CDR1 SGDLS and CDR2 YYNGEE. V dropped 0 bases and J dropped 9 bases, with 13 bases sitting between them. The CDR3 DNA sequence: TGTGCCAGCAGCGTAGATACTAGTTCGGGTGAGCAGTTCTTC. It yields the protein CASSVDTSSGEQFF.

The CDR3 loop reads CASIGAAGRGGYTF. The DNA for the CDR3 is TGTGCCAGCATCGGGGCGGCAGGCCGCGGTGGCTACACCTTC. The V and J genes are TRBV11-2 and TRBJ1-2; D may be TRBD1 (5 bases). This CDR3 region has 14 residues. The V gene's germline CDR1 is SGHAT and CDR2 FQNNGV. V was pared by 7 bases and J by 7 bases, with 19 bases between.

The chain joins TRBV14 to TRBJ1-2; tentative D call: TRBD1 (6 bases). The CDR3 extends over 13 amino acids. In germline, CDR1 is SGHDN, CDR2 FVKESK. Trimming removed 4 bases from V and 3 bases from J, with 9 bases in between. CDR3 residues: CASSPGGYYGYTF. In nucleotides, the CDR3 is TGTGCCAGCAGCCCCGGGGGCTACTATGGCTACACCTTC. Drawing the rest from reference TRBV14 and TRBJ1-2, the complete variable domain is EAGVTQFPSHSVIEKGQTVTLRCDPISGHDNLYWYRRVMGKEIKFLLHFVKESKQDESGMPNNRFLAERTGGTYSTLKVQPAELEDSGVYFCASSPGGYYGYTFGSGTRLTVV.

The chain combines TRBV7-6 with TRBJ1-1; D is unresolved. CDR3 length equals 13 residues. CDR1 is SGHVS and CDR2 is FNYEAQ in the germline V gene. V lost 3 bases to trimming and J lost 1 base, with 6 bases between them. CDR3 loop: CASSFSGNTEAFF. The CDR3 nucleotides read TGTGCCAGCAGCTTCAGCGGGAACACTGAAGCTTTCTTT.

The chain links TRBV28 to TRBJ1-1; no clear D gene. The CDR3 extends over 14 amino acids. V was shortened by 2 bases and J by 5 bases, with 12 bases between the two germline ends. CDR1 is MDHEN, CDR2 SYDVKM, per germline. CDR3 amino acids: CASSLVLIGTEAFF. The CDR3 DNA follows: TGTGCCAGCAGTTTAGTATTGATAGGGACTGAAGCTTTCTTT.

The chain uses TRBV19 and TRBJ1-5; D is ambiguous. Trimming removed 5 bases from V and 0 bases from J, with 8 bases in between. The germline V gene encodes CDR1 LNHDA and CDR2 SQIVND (reference sequence). The CDR3 totals 14 residues. Here the CDR3 DNA reads TGTGCCAGTAGTCGGGCAGGTAGCAATCAGCCCCAGCATTTT. This encodes CASSRAGSNQPQHF. The whole variable domain, remainder taken from reference TRBV19 and TRBJ1-5, is DGGITQSPKYLFRKEGQNVTLSCEQNLNHDAMYWYRQDPGQGLRLIYYSQIVNDFQKGDIAEGYSVSREKKESFPLTVTSAQKNPTAFYLCASSRAGSNQPQHFGDGTRLSIL.

The V gene is TRBV7-6, the J gene TRBJ2-2; D perhaps matches TRBD1 (5 bases). V was trimmed by 1 base and J by 1 base, leaving 16 bases between them. The CDR3 extends over 18 amino acids. Germline assignment: CDR1 SGHVS and CDR2 FNYEAQ. CDR3 amino acids: CASSLEGAVAENTGELFF. The DNA for the CDR3 is TGTGCCAGCAGCTTAGAAGGGGCGGTAGCTGAGAACACCGGGGAGCTGTTTTTT.

The chain recombines TRBV4-3 with TRBJ2-7, with a weak D call TRBD2 (6 bases). This CDR3 comprises 16 residues. Trimming pared 3 bases from V and 5 bases from J, leaving 20 bases between. Germline-derived CDR1 and CDR2 are LGHNA and YSLEER. CDR3 in amino acids: CASSHRIGSRGNEQYF. The CDR3 DNA follows: TGCGCCAGCAGCCACCGAATCGGGAGCCGGGGAAACGAGCAGTACTTC.

The gene calls are TRBV18 and TRBJ1-2; 7 nucleotides line up with TRBD1. The V gene's germline CDR1 is KGHSH and CDR2 LQKENI. The CDR3 is made up of 13 amino acids. V shed 6 bases and J 8 bases; nucleotides not matched to a gene: 9. DNA of the CDR3: TGTGCCAGCTCCCTGGACAGGACGGTAGGCTACACCTTC. Protein: CASSLDRTVGYTF.

The genes are TRBV6-5 and TRBJ1-2; 7 bases fit TRBD1. CDR3 length equals 15 residues. Germline V gene sequence: CDR1 MNHEY, CDR2 SVGAGI. Germline trimming cut 2 bases from V and 5 bases from J; bases unmatched to any gene: 8. The CDR3 is CASSYSLTGTYGYTF. Written as DNA, the CDR3 is TGTGCCAGCAGTTACAGCCTGACAGGGACGTATGGCTACACCTTC.

V gene TRBV15 combines with J gene TRBJ2-7; D unresolved. Trimming cost V 0 bases and J 7 bases, with 10 bases left between them. The CDR3 is made up of 13 amino acids. Germline V CDR1 and CDR2: LNHNV, YYDKDF (reference sequence). In DNA form, the CDR3 reads TGTGCCACCAGCAGAGATTCCTGGCTGGAGCAGTACTTC. Translation: CATSRDSWLEQYF.

The chain is built from TRBV6-5 and TRBJ1-4; D gene uncertain. Trimming removed 8 bases at V and 5 bases at J, with 9 bases between. Germline CDR1 MNHEY, CDR2 SVGAGI. The CDR3 is 12 amino acids. CDR3: CASAGLNEKLFF. The CDR3 region has the DNA TGTGCCAGCGCAGGCCTAAATGAAAAACTGTTTTTT.

The chain combines TRBV9 with TRBJ2-5; D not resolved. The CDR3 is made up of 16 amino acids. Trimming removed 0 bases from V and 11 bases from J, with 23 bases in between. The V gene's germline CDR1 is SGDLS and CDR2 YYNGEE. CDR3 nucleotides: TGTGCCAGCAGCGTAGTGAGCATCGCACCCGCCATGGAGCAGTACTTC. Amino acids: CASSVVSIAPAMEQYF.

This chain links TRBV7-9 with TRBJ2-7; TRBD1 aligns across 8 bases. Germline V lookup: CDR1 SEHNR, CDR2 FQNEAQ (reference sequence). J gave up 6 bases and V 4 bases, and 2 bases lay outside the gene matches. This CDR3 region has 12 residues. The CDR3 DNA is TGTGCCAGCAGCTCAGACAGGGGCGAGCAGTACTTC. This sequence encodes CASSSDRGEQYF.

This chain joins TRBV4-3 and TRBJ2-7, with D possibly being TRBD2 (5 bases). The CDR3 has 14 residues. The germline gives CDR1 LGHNA, CDR2 YSLEER. Trimming took off 0 bases at V and 2 bases at J, with 8 bases between the two ends. The CDR3 loop is CASSQEIATYEQYF. In DNA form, the CDR3 reads TGCGCCAGCAGCCAAGAAATAGCGACCTACGAGCAGTACTTC.

This chain links TRBV9 with TRBJ2-3; no firm D call. The germline CDR1 and CDR2 sequences are SGDLS and YYNGEE. This CDR3 region has 13 residues. V was clipped by 0 bases and J by 2 bases, with 4 bases between them. CDR3 nucleotides: TGTGCCAGCAGCGTAGAGCACACAGATACGCAGTATTTT. Translation: CASSVEHTDTQYF. Full variable domain (remainder filled in from reference TRBV9 and TRBJ2-3): DSGVTQTPKHLITATGQRVTLRCSPRSGDLSVYWYQQSLDQGLQFLIQYYNGEERAKGNILERFSAQQFPDLHSELNLSSLELGDSALYFCASSVEHTDTQYFGPGTRLTVL.